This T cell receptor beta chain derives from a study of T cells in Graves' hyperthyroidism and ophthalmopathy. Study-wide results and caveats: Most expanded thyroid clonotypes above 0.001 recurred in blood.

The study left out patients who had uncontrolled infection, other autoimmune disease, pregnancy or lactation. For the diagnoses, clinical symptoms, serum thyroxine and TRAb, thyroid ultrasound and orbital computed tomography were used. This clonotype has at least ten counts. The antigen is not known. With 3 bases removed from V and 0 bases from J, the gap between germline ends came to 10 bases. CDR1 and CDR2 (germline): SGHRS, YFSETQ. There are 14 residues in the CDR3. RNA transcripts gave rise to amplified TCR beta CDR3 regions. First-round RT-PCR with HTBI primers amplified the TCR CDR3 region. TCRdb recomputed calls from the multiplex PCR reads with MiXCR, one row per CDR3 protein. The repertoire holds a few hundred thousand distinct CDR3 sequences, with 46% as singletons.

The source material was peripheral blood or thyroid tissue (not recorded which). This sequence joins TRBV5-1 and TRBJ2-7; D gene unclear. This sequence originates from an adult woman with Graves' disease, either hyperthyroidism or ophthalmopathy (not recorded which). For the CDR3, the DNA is TGCGCCAGCAGCTATGACACACACTCCTACGAGCAGTACTTC. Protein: CASSYDTHSYEQYF.